Below are 27 T cell receptor beta chains sequenced from a single sample in a study of blood T cell repertoires in COVID-19. Only in-frame clones appear in the TCRdb table, and some are missing; sequencing was by immunoSEQ multiplex PCR. Among hundreds of thousands of clones listed, roughly 85% were seen once. Sequenced: peripheral blood. The receptors were sampled from a woman between 65 and 79 years old with active or convalescent COVID-19.

This clone was seen a handful of times. V usage is TRBV4-1 and J usage is TRBJ2-7; D perhaps matches TRBD1 (6 bases). There are 15 residues in the CDR3. CDR1 MGHRA and CDR2 YSYEKL come from the germline V gene. Trimming stripped 0 bases from V and 2 bases from J, with 11 bases between. CDR3 bases: TGCGCCAGCAGCCAAGAAGACAGGCAAACCTACGAGCAGTACTTC. Translated: CASSQEDRQTYEQYF.

In this sample, this clone turned up many times. CDR3 in DNA: TGTGCCAGCAGCCTAGTGGGGGGCTATGGCTACACCTTC. Protein sequence: CASSLVGGYGYTF. The chain recombines TRBV3-1 (or the pseudogene TRBV3-2) with TRBJ1-2; a possible D gene is TRBD1 (5 bases). The CDR3 has 13 residues. V was cut by 4 bases and J by 4 bases, with 10 bases left in between. Germline V gene lookup returns CDR1 LGHDT and CDR2 YNNKEL (reference sequence).

V usage is TRBV11-2 and J usage is TRBJ1-1; no reliable D call. Germline V gene lookup returns CDR1 SGHAT and CDR2 FQNNGV. This CDR3 region has 13 residues. V was cut by 1 base and J by 4 bases, with 7 bases left in between. CDR3 protein: CASSLVGSTEAFF. Here the CDR3 DNA reads TGTGCCAGCAGCTTAGTCGGGTCCACTGAAGCTTTCTTT. The variable domain in full, completed from reference TRBV11-2 and TRBJ1-1, reads EAGVAQSPRYKIIEKRQSVAFWCNPISGHATLYWYQQILGQGPKLLIQFQNNGVVDDSQLPKDRFSAERLKGVDSTLKIQPAKLEDSAVYLCASSLVGSTEAFFGQGTRLTVV.

V is TRBV7-2 and J is TRBJ2-7; 8 nucleotides match TRBD1. The CDR3 runs 14 residues. Trimming took 5 bases from V and 6 from J; bases not matched to a gene: 9. Germline values: CDR1 SGHTA, CDR2 FQGNSA. CDR3 residues: CASSPRTGLGEQYF. CDR3 DNA sequence: TGTGCCAGCAGCCCTCGGACAGGGTTGGGCGAGCAGTACTTC.

This clone was counted only a few times. V and J are TRBV10-3 and TRBJ2-1; 11 bases line up with TRBD2. The germline V gene encodes CDR1 ENHRY and CDR2 SYGVKD. The CDR3 contains 16 residues. The trim removed 4 bases at V and 2 bases at J, leaving 4 bases unmatched. The CDR3 nucleotides are TGTGCCATCAGTGGTAAACTAGCGGGGGCCTACAATGAGCAGTTCTTC. Translation: CAISGKLAGAYNEQFF.

The rearrangement uses TRBV21-1 and TRBJ1-6. TRBV21-1 is shown as a pseudogene. The CDR3 runs to 15 residues. The CDR3 region has the DNA TGTGCCAGCAGCAAGGGAATCCGGGGGAATTCACCCCTCCACTTT. Residues: CASSKGIRGNSPLHF.

This clone was seen a few times. CDR3 sequence: CASSIDTMNTEAFF. The CDR3 bases are TGTGCCAGCTCAATAGACACCATGAACACTGAAGCTTTCTTT. This chain connects TRBV3-1 (or the pseudogene TRBV3-2) to TRBJ1-1; D call uncertain. The CDR3 has 14 residues. Trimming shortened V by 8 bases and J by 0 bases, and 13 bases separated the two germline ends. The germline CDR1 and CDR2 sequences are LGHDT and YNNKEL (reference sequence).

The chain links TRBV5-1 to TRBJ1-6; 10 nucleotides line up with TRBD1. The CDR3 has 15 amino acids. Germline values: CDR1 SGHRS, CDR2 YFSETQ. Germline trimming cut 4 bases from V and 7 bases from J; bases unmatched to any gene: 5. The CDR3 loop is CASSPGQGVNSPLHF. CDR3 sequence (DNA): TGCGCCAGCAGCCCAGGACAGGGGGTGAATTCACCCCTCCACTTT.

The chain couples TRBV27 to TRBJ2-6; 7 positions agree with TRBD1. The germline CDR1 and CDR2 sequences are MNHEY and SMNVEV (reference sequence). This CDR3 is 15 amino acids long. The ends lost 6 bases at V and 2 bases at J; junction bases unmatched: 4. The DNA for the CDR3 is TGTGCCAGCAGCGGAGACAGGGCTGGGGCCAACGTCCTGACTTTC. It encodes CASSGDRAGANVLTF.

This chain joins TRBV5-1 and TRBJ2-1; D might be TRBD2 (5 bases). V was shortened by 1 base and J by 7 bases, with 12 bases between the two germline ends. The CDR3 runs 14 residues. Germline V gene lookup returns CDR1 SGHRS and CDR2 YFSETQ. The CDR3 spells CASSLRLASNEQFF. CDR3 nucleotide sequence: TGCGCCAGCAGCTTGAGGCTAGCAAGTAATGAGCAGTTCTTC.

The chain has TRBV2 and TRBJ1-4; 10 nucleotides agree with TRBD1. Germline V lookup: CDR1 SNHLY, CDR2 FYNNEI. J gave up 7 bases and V 6 bases, and 5 bases lay outside the gene matches. This CDR3 has 14 amino acids. The CDR3 bases are TGTGCCAGCAGGTCCGGGACAGGGGCTGAAAAACTGTTTTTT. It translates to CASRSGTGAEKLFF.

The genes are TRBV2 and TRBJ2-7, with D tentatively TRBD2 (6 bases). The V gene lost 4 bases and the J gene lost 4 bases, with 17 bases spanning the gap. Germline lookup yields CDR1 SNHLY and CDR2 FYNNEI. CDR3 size: 15 residues. This chain's CDR3 is CASSVDGGRRYEQYF. The CDR3 nucleotides read TGTGCCAGCAGTGTGGATGGAGGGAGAAGGTACGAGCAGTACTTC.

This clone was detected only once. This chain links TRBV30 with TRBJ2-2; D uncertain. V lost 3 bases and J lost 2, with 4 bases in between. The CDR3 is made up of 12 amino acids. Germline loops: CDR1 GTSNPN, CDR2 SVGIG (reference sequence). The CDR3 DNA follows: TGTGCCTGGAGGCTAAACACCGGGGAGCTGTTTTTT. Translated: CAWRLNTGELFF.

The genes are TRBV3-1 (or the pseudogene TRBV3-2) and TRBJ2-1; 9 bases match TRBD1. V was pared by 6 bases and J by 0 bases, with 3 bases of the junction left unmatched. Germline CDR1 is LGHDT and CDR2 is YNNKEL (reference sequence). CDR3 length equals 15 residues. CDR3: CASRGGQGSYNEQFF. The DNA for the CDR3 is TGTGCCAGCAGGGGGGGACAGGGCTCCTACAATGAGCAGTTCTTC.

The V call is TRBV10-3, the J call TRBJ2-7; TRBD2 might be the D (5 bases). The V gene's germline CDR1 is ENHRY and CDR2 SYGVKD. The CDR3 is 13 amino acids. The ends were cut back, 11 bases at V and 3 bases at J, with 17 bases in the middle. Written as DNA, the CDR3 is TGTGCCCTCGGCGGGCCGGACGTCTACGAGCAGTACTTC. This codes for CALGGPDVYEQYF.

The V and J genes are TRBV4-2 and TRBJ2-1; 15 bases agree with TRBD2. V was clipped by 4 bases and J by 10 bases; unmatched bases: 5. This CDR3 has 15 amino acids. Germline V lookup: CDR1 LGHNA, CDR2 YNFKEQ. The CDR3 DNA reads TGTGCCAGCAGCCGAGGACTAGCGGGAGGGGGGGAGCAGTTCTTC. It yields the protein CASSRGLAGGGEQFF.

This clone occurred once. This sequence joins TRBV24-1 and TRBJ2-3; 8 bases line up with TRBD1. CDR1 KGHDR and CDR2 SFDVKD come from the germline V gene. V trimming: 7 bases; J trimming: 3 bases; junction bases outside the gene matches: 14. The CDR3 has 17 amino acids. The DNA for the CDR3 is TGTGCCACCAGCCCCACATTCCAGACAGGGGATACAGATACGCAGTATTTT. Its translation is CATSPTFQTGDTDTQYF.

The chain carries TRBV6-5 and TRBJ1-5, with D maybe TRBD1 (5 bases). Germline loops: CDR1 MNHEY, CDR2 SVGAGI. The CDR3 contains 13 residues. V was clipped by 5 bases and J by 3 bases, with 8 bases between them. CDR3 nucleotide sequence: TGTGCCAGCAGTATACAGGACAATCAGCCCCAGCATTTT. This sequence encodes CASSIQDNQPQHF.

The chain recombines TRBV5-4 with TRBJ2-3, with 9 bases lining up with TRBD2. Germline V gene sequence: CDR1 SGHNT, CDR2 YYREEE (reference sequence). The CDR3 is 15 amino acids. J gave up 5 bases and V 1 base, and 5 bases lay outside the gene matches. The CDR3 loop is CASSLMREGGDTQYF. In DNA, the CDR3 is TGTGCCAGCAGCTTGATGCGGGAGGGAGGAGATACGCAGTATTTT.

This clone was detected only once. This rearrangement joins TRBV18 to TRBJ1-4, with 7 nucleotides matching TRBD1. The CDR3 is made up of 15 amino acids. With V trimmed by 0 bases and J by 4 bases, 2 bases remained unmatched. Germline V gene lookup returns CDR1 KGHSH and CDR2 LQKENI. The CDR3 DNA follows: TGTGCCAGCTCACCACCGACAGGGATTAATGAAAAACTGTTTTTT. It yields the protein CASSPPTGINEKLFF.

The chain links TRBV5-1 to TRBJ2-1; 12 positions match TRBD2. CDR1 and CDR2 from the germline V gene are SGHRS and YFSETQ. The CDR3 spans 17 residues. The V gene end was trimmed by 1 base and the J gene end by 3 bases; junction bases not matched to a gene: 5. CDR3 in DNA: TGCGCCAGCAGCTTGTGGACTAGCGGGACCAACTACAATGAGCAGTTCTTC. It specifies CASSLWTSGTNYNEQFF. The variable domain in full, with the rest retrieved from reference TRBV5-1 and TRBJ2-1, is KAGVTQTPRYLIKTRGQQVTLSCSPISGHRSVSWYQQTPGQGLQFLFEYFSETQRNKGNFPGRFSGRQFSNSRSEMNVSTLELGDSALYLCASSLWTSGTNYNEQFFGPGTRLTVL.

This clone has just a few counts. The rearrangement joins TRBV2 to TRBJ1-1, with D perhaps matching TRBD1 (5 bases). Germline-derived CDR1 and CDR2 are SNHLY and FYNNEI. V lost 6 bases and J lost 1, with 9 bases in between. The CDR3 is made up of 13 amino acids. This chain's CDR3 is CASSRVPNTEAFF. CDR3 coding DNA: TGTGCCAGCAGCAGGGTCCCGAACACTGAAGCTTTCTTT.

The rearrangement links TRBV3-1 (or the pseudogene TRBV3-2) to TRBJ2-4; 12 positions agree with TRBD2. Germline V gene sequence: CDR1 LGHDT, CDR2 YNNKEL (reference sequence). The CDR3 contains 19 residues. The junction had 9 bases not matched to a gene; V was cut back by 0 bases and J by 3 bases. CDR3 DNA sequence: TGTGCCAGCAGCCAAGAACGGCTAGCGGGGGGGCAGGGCAAAAACATTCAGTACTTC. Its translation is CASSQERLAGGQGKNIQYF.

The genes are TRBV7-2 and TRBJ2-5; TRBD2 matches 9 bases. This CDR3 comprises 15 residues. V shed 5 bases, J shed 4 bases, and the junction held 8 bases outside the gene matches. Germline CDR1 SGHTA, CDR2 FQGNSA. CDR3 sequence reads: CASSPPAGGGETQYF. CDR3 nucleotides: TGTGCCAGCAGCCCGCCTGCGGGGGGGGGAGAGACCCAGTACTTC.

This chain links TRBV19 with TRBJ2-1; 10 nucleotides match TRBD1. Per the germline V gene, CDR1 is LNHDA and CDR2 is SQIVND (reference sequence). The CDR3 length is 13 residues. Trimming at V came to 5 bases and at J to 8 bases, leaving 3 bases not matched to a gene. The chain's CDR3 is CASSPDRGDEQFF. DNA of the CDR3: TGTGCCAGTAGTCCGGACAGGGGGGATGAGCAGTTCTTC.

V and J are TRBV5-4 and TRBJ2-5, with 7 bases identical to TRBD2. The CDR3 has 16 amino acids. V lost 2 bases to trimming and J lost 0 bases; unmatched junction nucleotides: 7. Germline-derived CDR1 and CDR2 are SGHNT and YYREEE (reference sequence). The CDR3 sequence: CASSLPGGPNQETQYF. The CDR3 DNA sequence: TGTGCCAGCAGCTTACCGGGGGGACCGAACCAAGAGACCCAGTACTTC.

The chain carries TRBV7-9 and TRBJ1-3; 7 nucleotides match TRBD1. The V and J ends lost 5 bases and 0 bases, in that order; junction bases with no gene match: 13. Germline values: CDR1 SEHNR, CDR2 FQNEAQ (reference sequence). This CDR3 is built from 18 residues. In DNA form, the CDR3 reads TGTGCCAGCAGCCCGCGAGGCGGACAGGTTTACTCTGGAAACACCATATATTTT. Translation: CASSPRGGQVYSGNTIYF.